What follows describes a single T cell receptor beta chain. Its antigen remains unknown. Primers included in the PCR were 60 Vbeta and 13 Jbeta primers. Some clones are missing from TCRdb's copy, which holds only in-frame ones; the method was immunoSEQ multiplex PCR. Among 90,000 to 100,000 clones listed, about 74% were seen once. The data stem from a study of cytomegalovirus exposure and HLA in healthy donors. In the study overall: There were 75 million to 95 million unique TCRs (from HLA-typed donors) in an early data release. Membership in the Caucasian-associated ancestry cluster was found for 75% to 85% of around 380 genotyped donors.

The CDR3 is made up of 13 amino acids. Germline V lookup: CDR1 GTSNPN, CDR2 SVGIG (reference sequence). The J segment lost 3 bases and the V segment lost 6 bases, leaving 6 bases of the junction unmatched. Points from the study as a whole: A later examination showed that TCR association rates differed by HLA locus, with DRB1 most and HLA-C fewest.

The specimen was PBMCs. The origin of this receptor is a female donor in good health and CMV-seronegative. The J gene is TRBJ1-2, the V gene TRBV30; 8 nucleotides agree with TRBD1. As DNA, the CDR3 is TGTGCCTGCGCGACAGGGGAGGACTATGGCTACACCTTC. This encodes CACATGEDYGYTF. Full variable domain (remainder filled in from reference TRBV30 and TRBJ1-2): SQTIHQWPATLVQPVGSPLSLECTVEGTSNPNLYWYRQAAGRGLQLLFYSVGIGQISSEVPQNLSASRPQDRQFILSSKKLLLSDSGFYLCACATGEDYGYTFGSGTRLTVV.